Listed below are T cell receptor beta chains from one sample, sequenced in a study of T cell responses to AZD1222 COVID-19 vaccine. Measured with immunoSEQ multiplex PCR; TCRdb has only the in-frame clones, and not every one. Of some 100,000 clones listed, about 94% are singletons. This material consisted of peripheral blood, taken 28 days after the second AZD1222 dose. Receptors were obtained from an adult who received the AZD1222 COVID-19 vaccine. Each CDR3 is given with its conserved first and last residue. The D gene is left open where the match is weak. Rows give clone size only sometimes, using once, few, many, or a class for an expanded clone.

J gene	D gene	clone size	V gene	CDR3 DNA	CDR3 protein
TRBJ1-5	TRBD1	once	TRBV19	TGTGCCAGTAGTATGTCGGGACAGGGTATTCATCAGCCCCAGCATTTT	CASSMSGQGIHQPQHF
TRBJ1-2	-	-	TRBV4-3	TGCGCCAGCAGCCAAGATACGGGAATTGGCGGTGGCTACACCTTC	CASSQDTGIGGGYTF
TRBJ1-3	-	-	TRBV18	TGTGCCAGCTCACCCCGTAATCTAGCAGCAGGCCGGGGAAACACCATATATTTT	CASSPRNLAAGRGNTIYF
TRBJ1-6	-	-	TRBV19	TGTGCCAGTAGTATGGTGGGAAACAATTCACCCCTCCACTTT	CASSMVGNNSPLHF
TRBJ1-5	TRBD1	-	TRBV28	TGTGCCAGCAGTCCCAGGACAGGGACCAATCAGCCCCAGCATTTT	CASSPRTGTNQPQHF
TRBJ1-1	TRBD1	-	TRBV27	TGTGCCAGCAGTTCCCAGGGGACAGACTACATGAACACTGAAGCTTTCTTT	CASSSQGTDYMNTEAFF
TRBJ1-1	-	-	TRBV5-6	TGTGCCAGCAGCTTTGGAGTGGGAACTGAAGCTTTCTTT	CASSFGVGTEAFF
TRBJ1-6	TRBD1	-	TRBV6-9	TGTGCCAGCAGTTGGGACAGGACGTCTTCACCCCTCCACTTT	CASSWDRTSSPLHF
TRBJ1-5	-	-	TRBV2	TGTGCCAGCAGCCCGGGCAGGGACTATAGCAATCAGCCCCAGCATTTT	CASSPGRDYSNQPQHF
TRBJ1-1	-	-	TRBV4-1	TGCGCCAGCAGCCCAAAGGCCACAGGGTTGGCTGAAGCTTTCTTT	CASSPKATGLAEAFF
TRBJ1-2	-	-	TRBV28	TGTGCCAGCAGTACGGGACCGACCCCCAGAGGCTACACCTTC	CASSTGPTPRGYTF
TRBJ1-2	-	-	TRBV18	TGTGCCAGCTCCCCCGATATGATGCCCTATGGCTACACCTTC	CASSPDMMPYGYTF
TRBJ1-2	-	-	TRBV7-9	TGTGCCAGCAGCTCGACCGACAGGAGTCCCGGGGGCTACACCTTC	CASSSTDRSPGGYTF
TRBJ2-2	-	-	TRBV12-3/TRBV12-4	TGTGCCAGCAGTACTGCATTGAGGGAGCTGTTTTTT	CASSTALRELFF
TRBJ1-6	TRBD1	-	TRBV6-2/TRBV6-3	TGTGCCAGCAGCCCCACCGGGACAGGGGGCTGGCGCGGGGCTTCACCCCTCCACTTT	CASSPTGTGGWRGASPLHF
TRBJ2-3	TRBD1	-	TRBV6-6	TGTGCCAGCCGGACAGGGCTATCCACAGATACGCAGTATTTT	CASRTGLSTDTQYF
TRBJ2-5	-	-	TRBV6-5	TGTGCCAGCAGCGACCCGGCGAAAGAGACCCAGTACTTC	CASSDPAKETQYF
TRBJ2-7	-	once	TRBV28	TGTGCCAGCAGTTCCCTCTCGGAGGGGACAATTAACCTATACTTC	CASSSLSEGTINLYF
TRBJ2-1	-	-	TRBV7-2	TGTGCCAGCAGCCCCCAGAGATACAATGAGCAGTTCTTC	CASSPQRYNEQFF
TRBJ1-6	TRBD1	-	TRBV2	TGTGCCAGTGGACAGGGGGCTAGTTCACCCCTCCACTTT	CASGQGASSPLHF
TRBJ1-2	TRBD1	-	TRBV28	TGTGCCAGCAGCCCCAGGTGGACAGGGGGCCCTTATGGCTACACCTTC	CASSPRWTGGPYGYTF
TRBJ2-2	TRBD1	-	TRBV5-1	TGCGCCAGCAGCTTGAGCGCCTCACAGGGGGCGAACACCGGGGAGCTGTTTTTT	CASSLSASQGANTGELFF
TRBJ1-1	-	-	TRBV7-2	TGTGCCAGCAGCTTAAATGGCAGGGAAGCTTTCTTT	CASSLNGREAFF
TRBJ2-5	TRBD1	-	TRBV7-9	TGTGCCAGCAGCTTAGTAGGGACAGCTCAAGAGACCCAGTACTTC	CASSLVGTAQETQYF
TRBJ2-1	TRBD2	-	TRBV3-1/TRBV3-2	TGTGCCAGCAGCCAAACTAGCGGGGGGGCCGATGAGCAGTTCTTC	CASSQTSGGADEQFF
TRBJ1-4	-	-	TRBV4-1	TGCGCCAGCAGCCACCACCCAAAGTGGGAAAAACTGTTTTTT	CASSHHPKWEKLFF
TRBJ2-2	TRBD1	once	TRBV6-5	TGTGCCAGCAGTTACTCCGGGACAGATAACACCGGGGAGCTGTTTTTT	CASSYSGTDNTGELFF
TRBJ1-4	-	-	TRBV18	TGTGCCAGCTCACCAGTCGGTGAAAAACTGTTTTTT	CASSPVGEKLFF
TRBJ1-6	-	-	TRBV9	TGTGCCAGCAGCGTGTCCCGCTCCTATAATTCACCCCTCCACTTT	CASSVSRSYNSPLHF